This T cell receptor (beta chain) was profiled in a study of graft-versus-host responses after intestinal transplantation (dated by TCRdb to about 2021). For the wider study: Recipients received multivisceral, liver-intestinal, or isolated intestinal transplants. Every recipient was given anti-thymocyte globulin induction, then maintenance tacrolimus and steroids for 2 to 3 years. Rather than being sequenced by the commercial service, samples from three later patients were sequenced in-house on an Illumina MiSeq and processed with MiXCR. A peak of at least 4% donor T cells among recipient peripheral blood mononuclear cells was the definition used for donor T cell macrochimerism. The cohort enrolled around 25 intestinal transplant recipients including one retransplant, and a few patients lacking pretransplant specimens were excluded. Alloreactive clones were identified by sequencing pre-transplant mixed lymphocyte reaction products and comparing these products with unstimulated pre-transplant donor and recipient T cells. Graft-versus-host and host-versus-graft alloreactive T cell clones were tracked in the graft, circulation and bone marrow after intestinal transplantation using bulk TCR-beta CDR3 sequencing. What the authors observed across the whole study: Patients with donor T cell macrochimerism had high GvH to HvG T cell clonal ratios in their allografts. GvH clones turned up in recipient bone marrow, with some appearing earlier in ileal mucosa or blood, a pattern consistent with an intestinal mucosal origin. Early after transplant, peak levels of circulating GvH clones were associated with declines in HvG clones. The relatively low number and heterogeneity of intestinal transplant patients limited the conclusions.

V ends up 2 bases short and J 7 bases short, with an unmatched junction base count of 10. The cysteine opens and the phenylalanine closes a CDR3 of 15 amino acids. The only DNA kept is the CDR3, 45 bases in frame from the first base. Via the germline V gene, CDR1 is LGHNA and CDR2 YNFKEQ. To isolate intraepithelial and lamina propria lymphocytes from graft specimens, dithiothreitol, EDTA incubations and collagenase D digestion were used. Bulk TCR-beta sequencing was performed on serial intestinal graft biopsy specimens collected as late as 600 days after transplant. As for this clone: Its antigen target is currently unknown. One base away there is no much larger clone; base qualities are not given.

The library was generated by the immunoSEQ multiplex PCR assay. For most patients, genomic DNA was subjected to high-throughput TCR-beta CDR3 sequencing by Adaptive Biotechnologies. Processing in the source paper ran as follows. Adaptive's ImmunoSEQ software was the source of the TCR sequencing data for roughly 19 patients, while a few other patients were processed with MiXCR and VDJtools. Because the origin of CDR3 nucleotide sequences shared between donor and recipient could not be assigned, those sequences were removed. Alloreactive clones required at least 2-fold expansion over unstimulated cells and minimum CFSE-low frequency of 0.002% (template counts) or 0.001% (read counts). Clones detected in sequenced pre-transplant spleen, lymph node, or MLR CFSE-low populations of the donor or recipient were defined as mappable. Cumulative frequency of alloreactive clones was calculated as a percentage of all sequences weighted by copy number. TCRdb holds this immuneACCESS table with in-frame rearrangements only. Some clones are missing; in checked studies, unresolved V genes explain under half, and the rest has no known cause. The V and J calls and clone size come from that table; D and trimming were worked out from the DNA. This sample lists 9,500 to 10,000 clones; 77% were detected once. The ten top clones hold about 19% of the sample.

This material consisted of ileum tissue, taken about 470 days after intestinal transplantation. The chain uses TRBV4-2 and TRBJ2-7, and 8 bases in between align with TRBD2. The clonotype was recovered from a human patient who received an intestinal transplant, so some T cells may come from the graft donor. The DNA is TGTGCCAGCAGCCAAAGCTCCGGGACTAGATTTGAGCAGTACTTC. Translated, it gives CASSQSSGTRFEQYF.